The 21 T cell receptor beta chains below were found in one sample sequenced in a study of T cells after yellow fever vaccination. One entry per CDR3 protein results from TCRdb running MiXCR on the 5' RACE reads. The data contain some 600,000 distinct CDR3 sequences, around 17% of them singletons. The sequencing used PBMCs, collected less than 6 days after the first yellow fever vaccination. The receptors here all came from a young man who received the YFV17D yellow fever vaccine.

The sample holds a few counts of this clonotype. This chain joins TRBV5-1 and TRBJ2-5; D not resolved. Germline V gives CDR1 SGHRS, CDR2 YFSETQ. The V end lost 0 bases, the J end lost 7 bases, and 22 bases lay between the germline ends. The CDR3 length is 17 residues. In DNA form, the CDR3 reads TGCGCCAGCAGCTTGGCTATCGCCAGGACGTATTACGGGACCCAGTACTTC. This sequence encodes CASSLAIARTYYGTQYF. Variable domain in full (rest from reference TRBV5-1 and TRBJ2-5): KAGVTQTPRYLIKTRGQQVTLSCSPISGHRSVSWYQQTPGQGLQFLFEYFSETQRNKGNFPGRFSGRQFSNSRSEMNVSTLELGDSALYLCASSLAIARTYYGTQYFGPGTRLLVL.

The chain employs TRBV6-1 and TRBJ2-3; 10 bases agree with TRBD2. The CDR3 has 16 amino acids. The V gene's germline CDR1 is MNHNS and CDR2 SASEGT. V dropped 4 bases and J dropped 0; count of bases not matched to a gene: 4. CDR3 in amino acids: CASSVAGGSSTDTQYF. In DNA form, the CDR3 reads TGTGCCAGCAGTGTAGCGGGGGGCTCTAGCACAGATACGCAGTATTTT.

The V call is TRBV6-2 or TRBV6-3, the J call TRBJ1-5; 9 bases match TRBD1. This CDR3 has 15 amino acids. V was clipped by 5 bases and J by 3 bases; unmatched bases: 5. Germline lookup yields CDR1 MNHEY and CDR2 SVGEGT. CDR3: CASSPGTGFNQPQHF. CDR3 in DNA: TGTGCCAGCAGTCCCGGGACAGGGTTCAATCAGCCCCAGCATTTT.

This clonotype appeared many times. This sequence joins TRBV5-1 and TRBJ1-1, with unresolved D. Germline loops: CDR1 SGHRS, CDR2 YFSETQ. V dropped 1 base and J dropped 0 bases, with 7 bases sitting between them. The length of the CDR3 is 14 residues. CDR3 DNA sequence: TGCGCCAGCAGCTTGCTCCCAATGAACACTGAAGCTTTCTTT. The encoded protein is CASSLLPMNTEAFF.

The V gene is TRBV18, the J gene TRBJ1-5; tentative D call: TRBD1 (5 bases). V lost 5 bases and J lost 2, with 7 bases in between. Germline V lookup: CDR1 KGHSH, CDR2 LQKENI. This CDR3 region has 13 residues. This chain's CDR3 is CASSAGRNQPQHF. CDR3 sequence (DNA): TGTGCCAGCTCAGCAGGGCGCAATCAGCCCCAGCATTTT.

This clonotype has a handful of counts. The chain links TRBV5-1 to TRBJ1-4; D call uncertain. The CDR3 consists of 16 residues. V was shortened by 4 bases and J by 0 bases, with 13 bases between the two germline ends. CDR1 and CDR2 (germline): SGHRS, YFSETQ. The CDR3 here is CASSAQGLATNEKLFF. The CDR3 DNA reads as TGCGCCAGCAGCGCCCAAGGATTGGCAACTAATGAAAAACTGTTTTTT.

The gene calls are TRBV19 and TRBJ2-4, with D perhaps TRBD1 (8 bases). The CDR3 totals 16 residues. V gave up 5 bases and J gave up 1 base, with 15 bases separating them. CDR1 is LNHDA, CDR2 SQIVND, per germline (reference sequence). CDR3 amino acids: CASSLNRGGAKNIQYF. The DNA for the CDR3 is TGTGCCAGTAGTCTTAACAGGGGGGGGGCCAAAAACATTCAGTACTTC.

This chain links TRBV18 with TRBJ2-7; D may match TRBD1 or TRBD2 (5 bases each). This CDR3 comprises 14 residues. CDR1 is KGHSH, CDR2 LQKENI, per germline. The V end lost 6 bases, the J end lost 6 bases, and 18 bases lay between the germline ends. This chain's CDR3 is CASSPFEGRGEQYF. The CDR3, as DNA: TGTGCCAGCTCCCCTTTTGAGGGGCGAGGCGAGCAGTACTTC.

This chain connects TRBV15 to TRBJ2-1; D unclear. Germline V lookup: CDR1 LNHNV, CDR2 YYDKDF (reference sequence). The CDR3 runs 18 residues. The germline V and J ends were trimmed by 0 bases and 7 bases, with 22 bases remaining between them. The CDR3 is CATSRDVPGPLVSNEQFF. For the CDR3, the DNA is TGTGCCACCAGCAGAGATGTGCCGGGCCCCCTGGTTTCTAATGAGCAGTTCTTC.

This clonotype was counted between two and nine times. V and J are TRBV6-1 and TRBJ1-1; 11 bases map to TRBD1. Germline V gene data show CDR1 as MNHNS and CDR2 as SASEGT. The CDR3 length is 16 residues. Trimming took 6 bases from V and 1 from J; bases not matched to a gene: 7. The CDR3 DNA sequence: TGTGCCAGCAGATCGCCCGGGACAGGGGGGAACACTGAAGCTTTCTTT. Protein: CASRSPGTGGNTEAFF.

The chain links TRBV4-1 to TRBJ1-2, with D possibly TRBD1 on 5 matching bases. The V end lost 1 base, the J end lost 8 bases, and 14 bases lay between the germline ends. The CDR3 totals 14 residues. Germline V CDR1 and CDR2: MGHRA, YSYEKL. The CDR3 DNA follows: TGCGCCAGCAGCCAAGTTGGGGGGTTGGGGGGCTACACCTTC. Amino acid sequence: CASSQVGGLGGYTF.

This chain's CDR3 is CSAIDRGTDTQYF. In DNA form, the CDR3 reads TGCAGTGCTATAGACAGGGGAACGGATACGCAGTATTTT. The rearrangement joins TRBV20-1 to TRBJ2-3, with 8 bases fitting TRBD1. CDR1 and CDR2 (germline): DFQATT, SNEGSKA (reference sequence). The length of the CDR3 is 13 residues. V gave up 4 bases and J gave up 6 bases; unmatched junction bases: 6.

A few counts support this clonotype. CDR3 DNA: TGTGCCAGCCATTCCTATTCCTACGAGCAGTACTTC. The encoded protein is CASHSYSYEQYF. This chain uses TRBV6-6 with TRBJ2-7; the D is unclear. CDR3 size: 12 residues. CDR1 and CDR2 (germline): MNHNY, SVGAGI (reference sequence). Trimming removed 8 bases from V and 1 base from J, with 9 bases in between.

This clonotype was seen a handful of times. The chain links TRBV18 to TRBJ2-7; TRBD2 is a possible D gene (5 bases). Per the germline V gene, CDR1 is KGHSH and CDR2 is LQKENI. V lost 2 bases to trimming and J lost 2 bases, with 16 bases between them. The CDR3 spans 16 residues. CDR3 sequence: CASSPEGLRFTYEQYF. The CDR3 nucleotides read TGTGCCAGCTCACCAGAGGGCCTCCGCTTCACCTACGAGCAGTACTTC.

The chain uses TRBV29-1 and TRBJ2-7, with 7 bases matching TRBD2. Germline CDR1 is SQVTM and CDR2 is ANQGSEA. The CDR3 length is 12 residues. Losses at the gene ends were 6 bases for V and 3 bases for J; bases not matched to a gene: 5. The CDR3 DNA reads TGCAGCGTCAGTCCGGGAGGCTACGAGCAGTACTTC. Amino acid sequence: CSVSPGGYEQYF.

The genes are TRBV2 and TRBJ2-4, with D hard to call. Germline CDR1 is SNHLY and CDR2 is FYNNEI. V lost 6 bases and J 6 bases, leaving 3 bases between the germline ends. The length of the CDR3 is 10 residues. The CDR3 DNA is TGTGCCAGCAGCGTAAACATTCAGTACTTC. Protein sequence: CASSVNIQYF.

The chain employs TRBV7-9 and TRBJ2-4; no clear D. The CDR3 contains 14 residues. Trimming took off 1 base at V and 4 bases at J, with 8 bases between the two ends. The germline V gene encodes CDR1 SEHNR and CDR2 FQNEAQ (reference sequence). The CDR3 DNA is TGTGCCAGCAGCTTAGAGCAGGTGAAAAACATTCAGTACTTC. This codes for CASSLEQVKNIQYF.

This clonotype was counted a few times. The genes are TRBV20-1 and TRBJ2-3, with 8 bases fitting TRBD2. V trimming: 6 bases; J trimming: 6 bases; junction bases outside the gene matches: 11. From germline, CDR1 is DFQATT and CDR2 SNEGSKA (reference sequence). This CDR3 has 14 residues. In DNA form, the CDR3 reads TGCAGTGCGAGTCGGGGGGGCAATCCCGATACGCAGTATTTT. Amino acid sequence: CSASRGGNPDTQYF.

This clonotype came up a few times. The rearrangement joins TRBV5-1 to TRBJ1-1; possibly TRBD1 for D (5 bases). Trimming left V 6 bases short and J 6 bases short, with 21 bases between. CDR3 size: 15 residues. The germline V gene has CDR1 SGHRS and CDR2 YFSETQ. The CDR3 sequence is CASTDQGPSFAEAFF. The CDR3, as DNA: TGCGCCAGCACGGACCAGGGACCGTCATTTGCTGAAGCTTTCTTT.

This clonotype has a handful of counts. The CDR3 spells CASSQVTSSYEQYF. The CDR3 region has the DNA TGCGCCAGCAGCCAAGTTACGAGCTCCTACGAGCAGTACTTC. V and J are TRBV4-1 and TRBJ2-7; D ambiguous. This CDR3 spans 14 amino acids. Per germline, CDR1 MGHRA and CDR2 YSYEKL. Trimming stripped 1 base from V and 0 bases from J, with 7 bases between.

The genes are TRBV6-1 and TRBJ2-2, with 8 bases lining up with TRBD2. The CDR3 loop spans 16 amino acids. The germline V gene encodes CDR1 MNHNS and CDR2 SASEGT. The V segment lost 6 bases and the J segment 6 bases; nucleotides outside the gene matches: 12. In nucleotides, the CDR3 is TGTGCCAGCAGCCGGCCGCTTGCGGGGGGTTCCGGGGAGCTGTTTTTT. Translation gives CASSRPLAGGSGELFF.